Each of the 24 T cell receptor beta chains below was sequenced from the same sample in a study of early T cells in non-severe SARS-CoV-2 infection. TCRdb re-derived calls from the 5' RACE reads in MiXCR, one entry per CDR3 protein. The data contain around 21,000 distinct CDR3 sequences, under 4.5% of them singletons. The sequenced material came from whole blood. The receptors derive from an adult who was a healthcare worker with PCR-confirmed SARS-CoV-2 infection or an uninfected control (not recorded which).

This clonotype was counted at least ten times. CDR3: CASSASGQSSYEQYF. CDR3 in DNA: TGTGCCAGCAGTGCCTCGGGACAGAGCTCCTACGAGCAGTACTTC. The chain uses TRBV12-3 or TRBV12-4 and TRBJ2-7; 7 bases are a match to TRBD1. CDR3 length: 15 residues. After removal of 5 bases from V and 0 bases from J, the junction contained 7 bases not matched to a gene.

This clonotype was counted at least ten times. J is TRBJ2-7 and V is TRBV27; D is ambiguous. The V and J ends lost 2 bases and 2 bases respectively, with 16 bases between them. The CDR3 runs 16 residues. The germline V gene has CDR1 MNHEY and CDR2 SMNVEV (reference sequence). CDR3 sequence: CASSLGGPTKPYEQYF. DNA for the CDR3: TGTGCCAGCAGTTTAGGTGGGCCCACGAAACCCTACGAGCAGTACTTC.

This clonotype was counted many times. The V gene is TRBV28, the J gene TRBJ2-5; D is perhaps TRBD2 (5 bases). Per germline, CDR1 MDHEN and CDR2 SYDVKM. The CDR3 is 14 amino acids. The CDR3 nucleotides are TGTGCTACACTTGGGCAGTCCGGAGGAGAGACCCAGTACTTC. Translated: CATLGQSGGETQYF.

This clonotype was counted many times. The chain has TRBV7-9 and TRBJ1-4; 7 nucleotides align to TRBD1. The CDR3 extends over 16 amino acids. Germline CDR1 is SEHNR and CDR2 is FQNEAQ (reference sequence). The ends lost 5 bases at V and 3 bases at J; junction bases unmatched: 9. Here the CDR3 DNA reads TGTGCCAGCAGCAAGGGGACAGTAAACTCTAATGAAAAACTGTTTTTT. Encoded protein: CASSKGTVNSNEKLFF. The full variable domain, completed using reference TRBV7-9 and TRBJ1-4, is DTGVSQNPRHKITKRGQNVTFRCDPISEHNRLYWYRQTLGQGPEFLTYFQNEAQLEKSRLLSDRFSAERPKGSFSTLEIQRTEQGDSAMYLCASSKGTVNSNEKLFFGSGTQLSVL.

This clonotype was picked up many times. The V gene is TRBV7-2, the J gene TRBJ1-6; 7 positions match TRBD1. CDR1 and CDR2 (germline): SGHTA, FQGNSA. This CDR3 spans 13 amino acids. With 5 bases clipped from V and 13 bases from J, the junction kept 8 bases outside the gene matches. The CDR3: CASSPKQGSPLHF. CDR3 sequence (DNA): TGTGCCAGCAGCCCAAAACAGGGGTCGCCCCTCCACTTT.

This clonotype was counted at least ten times. Here the CDR3 reads CASSFQGQGAYEQYF. The CDR3 DNA is TGTGCCAGCAGCTTTCAGGGACAGGGGGCCTACGAGCAGTACTTC. This chain connects TRBV7-2 to TRBJ2-7; 11 bases agree with TRBD1. CDR1 and CDR2 (germline): SGHTA, FQGNSA. V dropped 3 bases and J dropped 2; count of bases not matched to a gene: 3. CDR3 size: 15 residues.

This clonotype was seen repeatedly, ten times or more. This chain joins TRBV30 and TRBJ2-7; possibly TRBD1 for D (5 bases). Germline CDR1 is GTSNPN and CDR2 is SVGIG (reference sequence). Trimming took 0 bases from V and 1 from J, leaving 7 bases between them. This CDR3 region has 13 residues. The DNA of the CDR3 is TGTGCCTGGAGTGTAAGGGGTTCCTACGAGCAGTACTTC. It translates to CAWSVRGSYEQYF. The full variable domain, rest sourced from reference TRBV30 and TRBJ2-7, is SQTIHQWPATLVQPVGSPLSLECTVEGTSNPNLYWYRQAAGRGLQLLFYSVGIGQISSEVPQNLSASRPQDRQFILSSKKLLLSDSGFYLCAWSVRGSYEQYFGPGTRLTVT.

CDR3 nucleotides: TGTGCCAGCACCCGACAGGCCTACGAGCAGTACTTC. It is translated as CASTRQAYEQYF. The chain carries TRBV6-4 and TRBJ2-7, with D maybe TRBD1 (6 bases). Germline-derived CDR1 and CDR2 are MRHNA and SNTAGT. Trimming took off 7 bases at V and 2 bases at J, with 9 bases between the two ends. The CDR3 contains 12 residues.

This clonotype appeared many times. V usage is TRBV6-2 or TRBV6-3 and J usage is TRBJ2-1; 13 bases are shared with TRBD2. V gave up 2 bases and J gave up 0 bases; unmatched junction bases: 10. From germline, CDR1 is MNHEY and CDR2 SVGEGT. This CDR3 spans 20 amino acids. CDR3 bases: TGTGCCAGCAGTTACCCATCCGGGACTAGCGGGAAAAGCTCCTACAATGAGCAGTTCTTC. Protein sequence: CASSYPSGTSGKSSYNEQFF.

This clonotype was recorded many times. The chain employs TRBV12-3 or TRBV12-4 and TRBJ2-1; the D is unclear. V lost 6 bases and J 5 bases, leaving 11 bases between the germline ends. This CDR3 spans 13 amino acids. Here the CDR3 DNA reads TGTGCCAGCAGCGCTACAAGGAACAATGAGCAGTTCTTC. Translation gives CASSATRNNEQFF.

This clonotype was seen at least ten times. V gene TRBV28 combines with J gene TRBJ2-5, with 9 bases that match TRBD1. V lost 5 bases, J lost 4 bases, and 8 bases stayed unmatched. Germline CDR1 is MDHEN and CDR2 is SYDVKM. The CDR3 loop spans 15 amino acids. CDR3 sequence reads: CASSTPQGAGETQYF. Written as DNA, the CDR3 is TGTGCCAGCAGTACCCCACAGGGGGCCGGAGAGACCCAGTACTTC. The complete variable domain, with remaining parts taken from reference TRBV28 and TRBJ2-5, reads DVKVTQSSRYLVKRTGEKVFLECVQDMDHENMFWYRQDPGLGLRLIYFSYDVKMKEKGDIPEGYSVSREKKERFSLILESASTNQTSMYLCASSTPQGAGETQYFGPGTRLLVL.

The genes are TRBV3-1 and TRBJ2-5; 7 bases align to TRBD1. This CDR3 has 16 amino acids. From germline, CDR1 is LGHDT and CDR2 YNNKEL (reference sequence). V shed 3 bases and J 2 bases; nucleotides not matched to a gene: 9. The CDR3 coding sequence is TGTGCCAGCAGCCATGGACAGGTACCTCGACAAGAGACCCAGTACTTC. This translates into CASSHGQVPRQETQYF.

In its sample, this clonotype was seen many times. This chain uses TRBV2 with TRBJ2-7; 8 bases agree with TRBD1. V was pared by 8 bases and J by 2 bases, with 14 bases of the junction left unmatched. In germline, CDR1 is SNHLY, CDR2 FYNNEI. The CDR3 length is 16 residues. DNA of the CDR3: TGTGCCAGCCGCCCAAGACCCGGGACAGGTCCCTACGAGCAGTACTTC. Its translation is CASRPRPGTGPYEQYF.

This clonotype was counted at least ten times. The chain links TRBV3-1 to TRBJ1-1, with a tentative D call TRBD1 (6 bases). The V end lost 3 bases, the J end lost 8 bases, and 13 bases lay between the germline ends. This CDR3 is built from 13 residues. Germline CDR1 reads LGHDT; CDR2 reads YNNKEL (reference sequence). The CDR3 sequence: CASSQKRGAEAFF. As DNA, the CDR3 is TGTGCCAGCAGCCAGAAGCGGGGGGCGGAAGCTTTCTTT.

This clonotype came up many times. The gene calls are TRBV18 and TRBJ2-5; 10 nucleotides match TRBD1. Germline CDR1 and CDR2: KGHSH and LQKENI. The junction had 7 bases not matched to a gene; V was cut back by 3 bases and J by 3 bases. The CDR3 extends over 16 amino acids. CDR3 sequence reads: CASSPLPGTGEETQYF. CDR3 nucleotides: TGTGCCAGCTCACCCCTGCCTGGGACAGGGGAAGAGACCCAGTACTTC.

This clonotype was observed a handful of times. V and J are TRBV7-8 and TRBJ2-7, with 10 bases aligning to TRBD2. From germline, CDR1 is SGHVS and CDR2 FQNEAQ. This CDR3 spans 14 amino acids. After removal of 5 bases from V and 3 bases from J, the junction contained 4 bases not matched to a gene. The DNA of the CDR3 is TGTGCCAGCAGCACCTTAGCGGGGGGCTACGAGCAGTACTTC. Amino acids: CASSTLAGGYEQYF.

Judged by abundance, this clonotype is medium-sized (0.01 to 0.1%). The V call is TRBV6-2 or TRBV6-3, the J call TRBJ2-2; D is perhaps TRBD1 or TRBD2 (5 bases each). The CDR3 extends over 14 amino acids. V dropped 7 bases and J dropped 5 bases, with 14 bases sitting between them. Per germline, CDR1 MNHEY and CDR2 SVGEGT. CDR3 coding DNA: TGTGCCAGCACCGGGGCCGTGTGGACCGGGGAGCTGTTTTTT. Its translation: CASTGAVWTGELFF.

The chain uses TRBV7-8 and TRBJ2-7; the D gene could be TRBD1 or TRBD2 (7 bases each). V was shortened by 8 bases and J by 4 bases, with 24 bases between the two germline ends. CDR3 length equals 16 residues. Germline CDR1 reads SGHVS; CDR2 reads FQNEAQ. The CDR3 here is CASVHLAGAGGYEQYF. CDR3 bases: TGTGCCAGCGTCCATCTGGCGGGGGCAGGGGGTTACGAGCAGTACTTC.

This clonotype was observed at least ten times. The chain uses TRBV4-3 and TRBJ1-2; D unresolved. The V end was cut by 4 bases, the J end by 3 bases, with 12 bases between. CDR1 and CDR2 from the germline V gene are LGHNA and YSLEER. The CDR3 contains 14 residues. CDR3 amino acids: CASSPSAQYYGYTF. As DNA, the CDR3 is TGCGCCAGCAGCCCTTCGGCGCAGTACTATGGCTACACCTTC.

This clonotype was picked up many times. This sequence joins TRBV6-5 and TRBJ1-1, with 7 nucleotides matching TRBD1. Germline lookup yields CDR1 MNHEY and CDR2 SVGAGI. J gave up 1 base and V 7 bases, and 6 bases lay outside the gene matches. CDR3 length: 14 amino acids. CDR3: CASKRGQSNTEAFF. DNA for the CDR3: TGTGCCAGCAAGAGGGGACAGTCGAACACTGAAGCTTTCTTT.

By sample share, this clonotype is medium-sized. This sequence joins TRBV29-1 and TRBJ1-1, with D unresolved. The CDR3 has 12 amino acids. Trimming left V 3 bases short and J 3 bases short, with 8 bases between. Germline CDR1 and CDR2: SQVTM and ANQGSEA. The CDR3 sequence is CSVDGLDTEAFF. CDR3 coding DNA: TGCAGCGTTGATGGCCTAGACACTGAAGCTTTCTTT.

This clonotype was counted at least ten times. This chain joins TRBV12-3 or TRBV12-4 and TRBJ2-4; 7 nucleotides line up with TRBD1. This CDR3 comprises 14 residues. The trim removed 5 bases at V and 4 bases at J, leaving 5 bases unmatched. The CDR3 DNA sequence: TGTGCCAGCAGTCCCTCGACAGGGAAAAACATTCAGTACTTC. Amino acids: CASSPSTGKNIQYF.

This clonotype came up a few times. The J gene is TRBJ2-7, the V gene TRBV18, with 12 bases aligning to TRBD1. Germline V gene data show CDR1 as KGHSH and CDR2 as LQKENI. After removal of 4 bases from V and 4 bases from J, the junction contained 5 bases not matched to a gene. This CDR3 is 15 amino acids long. This chain's CDR3 is CASSLGTGGTYEQYF. CDR3 in DNA: TGTGCCAGCTCACTCGGGACAGGGGGCACGTACGAGCAGTACTTC. The variable domain in full, with the rest retrieved from reference TRBV18 and TRBJ2-7, is NAGVMQNPRHLVRRRGQEARLRCSPMKGHSHVYWYRQLPEEGLKFMVYLQKENIIDESGMPKERFSAEFPKEGPSILRIQQVVRGDSAAYFCASSLGTGGTYEQYFGPGTRLTVT.

This clonotype was seen ten or more times. The chain has TRBV7-8 and TRBJ1-1; possibly TRBD1 for D (5 bases). V lost 1 base and J lost 1, with 7 bases in between. The CDR3 length is 14 residues. Germline CDR1 SGHVS, CDR2 FQNEAQ. This chain's CDR3 is CASSLVTANTEAFF. The DNA for the CDR3 is TGTGCCAGCAGCTTAGTGACAGCGAACACTGAAGCTTTCTTT.